The rows below give T cell receptor beta chains drawn from one sample of a study of blood T cell repertoires in COVID-19. TCRdb keeps only in-frame clones here, not all; method: immunoSEQ multiplex PCR. The table has 150,000 or so clones, about 70% seen once. The sequencing input was peripheral blood. These receptors came from a woman in her seventies with acute or convalescent COVID-19. The CDR3 runs from the conserved cysteine through the conserved F or W.

>TRBV27
CATAGLATDTQYF
>TRBV6-2/TRBV6-3
CASSLDSHNEQFF
>TRBV4-3
CASSQGSTGPGEKLFF
>TRBV5-1
CASTVGGSNRNEKLFF
>TRBV5-1
CASSLRQKNIQYF
>TRBV28
CASSSPLAGSYNEQFF
>TRBV7-2
CASSLVIRDEQYF
>TRBV9
CASSVAPGAKNIQYF
>TRBV25-1
CASSEPSINVLTF
>TRBV23-1
CASSQFSESYNQPQHF
>TRBV6-2/TRBV6-3
CASSQLRGTGRTQYF
>TRBV5-1
CASSLLGGDAETQYF
>TRBV21-1
CASPTGRWDTQYF
>TRBV5-1
CASSLAAAGTGDGGYTF
>TRBV7-2
CASSLGGVRTNEQFF
>TRBV29-1
CSVGLVYYEQFF
>TRBV7-9
CASSLGTFQETQYF
>TRBV19
CASSIATTGSYEQYF
>TRBV10-1
CASSPGGTDTQYF
>TRBV6-5
CASSYSGTTYEQYF
>TRBV6-5
CASNRQASSYNEQFF
>TRBV19
CATHDRDLTGELFF
>TRBV10-2
CASSEERLPLHF
>TRBV5-1
CASSSGLAGGISNEQFF
>TRBV6-4
CASKPSSYEQYF
>TRBV11-2
CASSLAGQGLDAFF
>TRBV12-3/TRBV12-4
CASSLDRGYGYTF
>TRBV2
CASREDSPGYTF
>TRBV2
CASQGLATYEQYF
>TRBV5-4
CASSFWQGNGNSPLHF
>TRBV5-8
CASSFREGWNQPQHF
>TRBV7-2
CASSPGLATDTQYF
>TRBV5-1
CASSLQAYEQYF
>TRBV14
CASSPWGVNSPLHF
>TRBV7-9
CASSALLLEQFF
>TRBV28
CASSVLEGRSNSPLHF
>TRBV3-1/TRBV3-2
CASSRQGNGELFF